This T cell receptor beta chain was sequenced during a study of hypomethylating agent response in myelodysplastic syndrome. As for the study in general: Of the myelodysplastic syndrome patients, eight to ten were male, 2 female. Of roughly ten patients, several carried TET2, the most frequent mutation.

V lost 0 bases to trimming and J lost 5 bases, with 8 bases between them. Germline V gene sequence: CDR1 SEHNR, CDR2 FQNEAQ (reference sequence). The CDR3 loop spans 14 amino acids. Study-level points and caveats: Control donors' ages did not match those of MDS patients. More novel clonotypes appeared in responders; more contracted clonotypes appeared in non-responders after treatment.

TCRdb's table, derived via immunoSEQ multiplex PCR, lists solely in-frame clones and lacks some. The sample holds 4,500 to 5,500 clones, more than 65% seen once. In the case of this clone: Its antigen is not identified.

This TCR was sampled from a human donor with myelodysplastic syndrome. This specimen consisted of bone marrow, obtained before or after starting hypomethylating agent treatment for myelodysplastic syndrome (not recorded which). The J gene is TRBJ2-1, the V gene TRBV7-9; D could derive from TRBD1 or TRBD2 (5 bases each). CDR3 sequence: CASSLAVGDNEQFF. The DNA of the CDR3 is TGTGCCAGCAGCTTAGCGGTGGGGGACAATGAGCAGTTCTTC.